The 28 T cell receptor beta chains below come from one sample, sequenced in a study of metastatic and nonmetastatic thyroid tumors. Not a single patient had been given any form of treatment at any point before undergoing thyroid surgery. With MiXCR, TCRdb reprocessed the PCR reads. Among about 92,000 clones, 14% to 15% were seen once, and the ten largest hold roughly 4%. Material: blood. These receptors came from a female donor with papillary thyroid cancer or a benign thyroid nodule (not recorded which). Some clones in this sample may be carry-over from other donors' samples.

This clone was recorded many times. Other DNA sequences of this sample code for an identical CDR3. J is TRBJ2-1 and V is TRBV11-2; D unclear. Per germline, CDR1 SGHAT and CDR2 FQNNGV. CDR3 length: 13 residues. The ends were cut back, 0 bases at V and 13 bases at J, with 13 bases in the middle. CDR3 in DNA: TGTGCCAGCAGCTTAGATCGCCTACAACCCCAGTTCTTC. Translated: CASSLDRLQPQFF.

In this sample, this clone turned up many times. This chain links TRBV6-5 with TRBJ2-1, with 8 bases identical to TRBD2. Germline V gene lookup returns CDR1 MNHEY and CDR2 SVGAGI. V gave up 0 bases and J gave up 10 bases; unmatched junction bases: 8. The CDR3 has 15 amino acids. This chain's CDR3 is CASSYSGYGGAEQFF. CDR3 nucleotides: TGTGCCAGCAGTTACTCAGGTTACGGGGGGGCCGAGCAGTTCTTC.

Concerning this clone itself: Relative to the germline gene, one junction end is altered; a read error may explain this. V is TRBV28 and J is TRBJ2-1, with D unclear. The germline V gene encodes CDR1 MDHEN and CDR2 SYDVKM. CDR3 size: 13 residues. The CDR3 nucleotides read TGTGCCAGCGAAGTTCAACTAAGCAATGAGCATTTCTTC. Amino acid sequence: CASEVQLSNEHFF.

On this clone itself: The CDR3 does not close with the conserved phenylalanine or tryptophan, likely indicating a read error. The rearrangement joins TRBV6-1 to TRBJ1-5, with D possibly being TRBD1 (6 bases). Germline values: CDR1 MNHNS, CDR2 SASEGT. CDR3 length equals 15 residues. CDR3 residues: CASSTGAGSNRPQHL. CDR3 in DNA: TGTGCCAGTTCGACAGGAGCCGGGAGCAATCGGCCCCAGCATCTT.

This clone was observed at least ten times. Other DNA sequences in this specimen translate into the identical CDR3. The J gene is TRBJ1-2, the V gene TRBV19; D not resolved. In germline, CDR1 is LNHDA, CDR2 SQIVND (reference sequence). This CDR3 has 13 residues. The ends were cut back, 4 bases at V and 3 bases at J, with 9 bases in the middle. As DNA, the CDR3 is TGTGCCAGTAGTACCCGGCTGGACTATGGCTACACCTTC. Translated, it gives CASSTRLDYGYTF.

Many counts were recorded for this clone. The V gene is TRBV12-3 or TRBV12-4, the J gene TRBJ1-5, with 7 bases aligning to TRBD1. The CDR3 has 15 residues. V lost 6 bases and J lost 0; bases outside the gene matches: 5. The CDR3 region is CASSLRQGSNQPQHF. CDR3 nucleotide sequence: TGTGCCAGCAGCCTACGACAGGGTAGCAATCAGCCCCAGCATTTT.

Many counts were recorded for this clone. The genes are TRBV6-5 and TRBJ1-5; 10 nucleotides match TRBD1. CDR1 and CDR2 from the germline V gene are MNHEY and SVGAGI. J lost 0 bases, V lost 0 bases, and 14 bases had no gene match. The CDR3 contains 21 residues. CDR3 region: CASSYSPTGGVYLRSNQPQHF. The CDR3 bases are TGTGCCAGCAGTTACTCCCCGACAGGGGGCGTTTATTTGCGTAGCAATCAGCCCCAGCATTTT.

There are a few counts of this clone. A much larger clone lies a single base off, so this may be a read error. The gene calls are TRBV28 and TRBJ2-3, with 7 bases fitting TRBD2. Per germline, CDR1 MDHEN and CDR2 SYDVKM. The length of the CDR3 is 18 residues. Trimming took 6 bases from V and 2 from J; bases not matched to a gene: 17. In nucleotides, the CDR3 is TGTGCCAGCAGACCTCCAGCGGGGTGTGAAGGCTACACAGATACGCAGTATTTT. Residues: CASRPPAGCEGYTDTQYF.

This chain connects TRBV5-1 to TRBJ1-4; 7 bases agree with TRBD1. Germline loops: CDR1 SGHRS, CDR2 YFSETQ. This CDR3 is built from 16 residues. The J segment lost 4 bases and the V segment lost 6 bases, leaving 12 bases of the junction unmatched. CDR3 protein: CASIENPGQSNEKLFF. The CDR3 DNA follows: TGCGCCAGCATCGAAAACCCGGGACAGAGTAATGAAAAACTGTTTTTT.

This clone was picked up many times. The chain carries TRBV19 and TRBJ2-3; 9 positions agree with TRBD2. The CDR3 runs to 16 residues. Germline CDR1 LNHDA, CDR2 SQIVND (reference sequence). V trimming: 2 bases; J trimming: 0 bases; junction bases outside the gene matches: 3. As DNA, the CDR3 is TGTGCCAGTAGTATACGCGCGGGGGGGAGCACAGATACGCAGTATTTT. Protein sequence: CASSIRAGGSTDTQYF.

V gene TRBV30 combines with J gene TRBJ1-1, with 8 bases aligning to TRBD1. Per the germline V gene, CDR1 is GTSNPN and CDR2 is SVGIG (reference sequence). The CDR3 is 15 amino acids. V shed 2 bases, J shed 6 bases, and the junction held 11 bases outside the gene matches. The CDR3 DNA reads as TGTGCCTGGAGTACCCCCCCGGACAGGGTAGCTGAAGCTTTCTTT. It translates to CAWSTPPDRVAEAFF.

In this sample, this clone turned up many times. This chain links TRBV4-2 with TRBJ1-3; D might be TRBD1 (5 bases). The germline CDR1 and CDR2 sequences are LGHNA and YNFKEQ. This CDR3 has 16 amino acids. Trimming stripped 2 bases from V and 1 base from J, with 12 bases between. CDR3 sequence reads: CASSQTTEPSGNTIYF. The CDR3 DNA is TGTGCCAGCAGCCAAACGACAGAGCCGTCTGGAAACACCATATATTTT.

This clone appeared many times. The chain couples TRBV6-2 or TRBV6-3 to TRBJ2-7; possibly TRBD2 for D (6 bases). Germline assignment: CDR1 MNHEY and CDR2 SVGEGT. This CDR3 comprises 15 residues. V was cut by 5 bases and J by 2 bases, with 16 bases left in between. The DNA of the CDR3 is TGTGCCAGCAGTCTTCCAACTAGCCCACCCTACGAGCAGTACTTC. Translated: CASSLPTSPPYEQYF.

This clone was seen ten or more times. The chain employs TRBV4-1 and TRBJ1-2; no firm D call. This CDR3 is 17 amino acids long. Germline CDR1 reads MGHRA; CDR2 reads YSYEKL. V gave up 0 bases and J gave up 5 bases, with 19 bases separating them. CDR3 nucleotides: TGCGCCAGCAGCCAAGAAGGTTCGGGATTGGATAGTTATGGCTACACCTTC. As protein: CASSQEGSGLDSYGYTF.

This clone was recorded at least ten times. The rearrangement uses TRBV19 and TRBJ2-7, with D possibly being TRBD1 or TRBD2 (6 bases each). Germline CDR1 is LNHDA and CDR2 is SQIVND (reference sequence). The CDR3 consists of 16 residues. The V end was cut by 3 bases, the J end by 3 bases, with 18 bases between. CDR3 sequence reads: CASSMGGLGPGYEQYF. The CDR3 DNA reads as TGTGCCAGTAGTATGGGGGGCTTAGGACCGGGCTACGAGCAGTACTTC. Supplemented by reference TRBV19 and TRBJ2-7, the full variable domain reads DGGITQSPKYLFRKEGQNVTLSCEQNLNHDAMYWYRQDPGQGLRLIYYSQIVNDFQKGDIAEGYSVSREKKESFPLTVTSAQKNPTAFYLCASSMGGLGPGYEQYFGPGTRLTVT.

This clone was detected ten times or more. The chain joins TRBV28 to TRBJ1-4, with TRBD1 identical over 7 bases. CDR1 and CDR2 (germline): MDHEN, SYDVKM. This CDR3 comprises 13 residues. J gave up 7 bases and V 10 bases, and 9 bases lay outside the gene matches. The CDR3 region has the DNA TGTGCCACCCAAGGGGGCTCGACTGAAAAACTGTTTTTT. This translates into CATQGGSTEKLFF.

Only a few counts were recorded for this clone. This clone may be a read error of a much larger clone one base away. The rearrangement joins TRBV2 to TRBJ1-2; D ambiguous. From germline, CDR1 is SNHLY and CDR2 FYNNEI. The germline V and J ends were trimmed by 4 bases and 0 bases, with 12 bases remaining between them. This CDR3 comprises 15 residues. This CDR3 reads CASSGGRYSNYGYTF. The CDR3 DNA reads as TGTGCCAGCAGTGGAGGACGGTACTCTAACTATGGCTACACCTTC.

Ten or more counts support this clone. V gene TRBV5-1 combines with J gene TRBJ2-7, with 9 positions matching TRBD1. Germline V gene lookup returns CDR1 SGHRS and CDR2 YFSETQ. This CDR3 spans 15 amino acids. The V and J ends lost 2 bases and 5 bases, in that order; junction bases with no gene match: 8. CDR3 amino acids: CASSLTGTGLNEQYF. CDR3 DNA sequence: TGCGCCAGCAGCTTAACCGGGACAGGGTTGAACGAGCAGTACTTC.

The CDR3 DNA reads as TGTGCCACCAGCAGAGGACATGGGGCTGGAGAGACCCAGTACTTC. It encodes CATSRGHGAGETQYF. The V call is TRBV15, the J call TRBJ2-5, with D perhaps TRBD1 (5 bases). This CDR3 contains 15 residues. Germline-derived CDR1 and CDR2 are LNHNV and YYDKDF (reference sequence). The V end was cut by 1 base, the J end by 4 bases, with 13 bases between.

The chain uses TRBV7-8 and TRBJ2-7; 8 nucleotides align to TRBD1. The V gene end was trimmed by 4 bases and the J gene end by 6 bases; junction bases not matched to a gene: 11. CDR1 is SGHVS and CDR2 is FQNEAQ in the germline V gene. The CDR3 loop spans 15 amino acids. CDR3 nucleotide sequence: TGTGCCAGCAGCTCGATAACAGGGGGATGGGGCGAGCAGTACTTC. Its translation is CASSSITGGWGEQYF. Filled out from reference TRBV7-8 and TRBJ2-7, the complete variable domain reads GAGVSQSPRYKVAKRGQDVALRCDPISGHVSLFWYQQALGQGPEFLTYFQNEAQLDKSGLPSDRFFAERPEGSVSTLKIQRTQQEDSAVYLCASSSITGGWGEQYFGPGTRLTVT.

This clone came up a few times. A junction boundary mismatches the germline segment, possibly from a read error. V usage is TRBV6-1 and J usage is TRBJ2-7; D perhaps matches TRBD2 (5 bases). CDR1 is MNHNS, CDR2 SASEGT, per germline. CDR3 size: 17 residues. The chain's CDR3 is CASSVRDLVGVTYEQCF. The CDR3 coding sequence is TGTGCCAGCAGTGTCAGAGACCTTGTGGGAGTTACCTACGAGCAGTGCTTC.

This clone was found many times. This sample also contains other DNA sequences that code for the same CDR3. V gene TRBV3-1 combines with J gene TRBJ1-4, with D possibly being TRBD1 (5 bases). In germline, CDR1 is LGHDT, CDR2 YNNKEL (reference sequence). CDR3 length: 19 amino acids. Trimming took 0 bases from V and 0 from J, leaving 17 bases between them. CDR3: CASSQDQDSYHATNEKLFF. In DNA form, the CDR3 reads TGTGCCAGCAGCCAAGATCAAGACAGCTACCACGCAACTAATGAAAAACTGTTTTTT. Full variable domain (remainder filled in from reference TRBV3-1 and TRBJ1-4): DTAVSQTPKYLVTQMGNDKSIKCEQNLGHDTMYWYKQDSKKFLKIMFSYNNKELIINETVPNRFSPKSPDKAHLNLHINSLELGDSAVYFCASSQDQDSYHATNEKLFFGSGTQLSVL.

As regards this clone: This could be a read error, since a much larger clone is one nucleotide away. V usage is TRBV5-1 and J usage is TRBJ1-1, with TRBD1 as a possible D gene (5 bases). CDR3 length: 15 residues. V shed 4 bases and J shed 5 bases, with 18 bases lying between them. Germline lookup yields CDR1 SGHRS and CDR2 YFSETQ. The DNA for the CDR3 is TGCGCCAGCAGCATAGGACAAGGTAGGTGGACTGAAGCTTTCTTT. The encoded protein is CASSIGQGRWTEAFF.

This clone has more than one count but fewer than ten. The junction departs from germline at one end; a sequencing error may be responsible. This chain uses TRBV6-1 with TRBJ2-3; TRBD2 matches 11 bases. Germline loops: CDR1 MNHNS, CDR2 SASEGT. CDR3 length equals 18 residues. The CDR3 nucleotides read TGTGCCAGCAGTGACGTCGGACTAGCGGGTGGGAACACAGATACACAGTATTTT. Protein: CASSDVGLAGGNTDTQYF.

This clone was observed many times. The gene calls are TRBV28 and TRBJ2-1, with 8 bases that match TRBD2. Germline loops: CDR1 MDHEN, CDR2 SYDVKM. CDR3 length equals 15 residues. V lost 6 bases, J lost 6 bases, and 10 bases stayed unmatched. For the CDR3, the DNA is TGTGCCAGCAGAACCGGGACTAGTCTCACCAATGAGCAGTTCTTC. Translation gives CASRTGTSLTNEQFF.

This clone was seen a single time. A much larger clonotype is one base distant, so this may be a read error. Additional DNA sequences in this sample encode the identical CDR3. This chain joins TRBV7-9 and TRBJ1-1; tentatively, D is TRBD1 (5 bases). The germline V gene encodes CDR1 SEHNR and CDR2 FQNEAQ (reference sequence). The CDR3 runs 15 residues. CDR3 sequence (DNA): TGTGCCAGCAAAGGGCAGGGCCCGAGATCCACTGAAGCTTTTTTT. Translation: CASKGQGPRSTEAFF.

This clone was detected many times. V usage is TRBV3-1 and J usage is TRBJ2-7; perhaps TRBD1 as D (5 bases). V lost 3 bases and J lost 2, with 14 bases in between. The germline CDR1 and CDR2 sequences are LGHDT and YNNKEL (reference sequence). The CDR3 loop spans 15 amino acids. CDR3 coding DNA: TGTGCCAGCAGCCAGGGTAGGGGCCCGGCCTACGAGCAGTACTTC. Translated, it gives CASSQGRGPAYEQYF.

This clone was seen ten or more times. The chain is built from TRBV7-6 and TRBJ2-3; D gene unclear. The CDR3 totals 12 residues. V was cut by 2 bases and J by 5 bases, with 5 bases left in between. Germline loops: CDR1 SGHVS, CDR2 FNYEAQ. CDR3 amino acids: CASSLKKDTQYF. CDR3 in DNA: TGTGCCAGCAGCTTAAAGAAAGATACGCAGTATTTT.